Below, 8 T cell receptor beta chains from the same sample are listed, as sequenced in a study of shared clonotypes between healthy human individuals. The protocol was immunoSEQ multiplex PCR, while the TCRdb copy is restricted to in-frame clones and leaves out a portion. The profile shows roughly 1 million clones, approximately 76% of them singletons. The specimen sequenced was memory CD4+ T cells sorted from blood. Specified subset: CD45RA-negative fraction. All receptors derive from a man aged 18 to 30 in good health.

This clone was counted only a few times. The gene calls are TRBV28 and TRBJ1-1, with TRBD1 matching over 9 bases. Germline CDR1 MDHEN, CDR2 SYDVKM. The CDR3 is made up of 14 amino acids. The junction had 6 bases not matched to a gene; V was cut back by 9 bases and J by 1 base. The CDR3, as DNA: TGTGCCAGTCCGGGACAGGGACCGAACACTGAAGCTTTCTTT. This sequence encodes CASPGQGPNTEAFF.

DNA of the CDR3: TGCGCCAGCAGTACAGGGGGGGATAATTCACCCCTCCACTTT. Its translation: CASSTGGDNSPLHF. The chain uses TRBV5-1 and TRBJ1-6; the match to TRBD1 covers 8 bases. The ends lost 5 bases at V and 5 bases at J; junction bases unmatched: 3. Germline-derived CDR1 and CDR2 are SGHRS and YFSETQ. The CDR3 totals 14 residues.

This clone was counted only a few times. The chain uses TRBV9 and TRBJ2-3, with TRBD2 matching 8 bases. Germline loops: CDR1 SGDLS, CDR2 YYNGEE. The length of the CDR3 is 17 residues. The V gene end was trimmed by 3 bases and the J gene end by 2 bases; junction bases not matched to a gene: 11. The CDR3, as DNA: TGTGCCAGCAGCGCCAAAATTAGCGGGACCATCACAGATACGCAGTATTTT. Translation gives CASSAKISGTITDTQYF.

V usage is TRBV7-9 and J usage is TRBJ2-3, with TRBD2 identical over 16 bases. V was pared by 3 bases and J by 4 bases, with 4 bases of the junction left unmatched. The CDR3 loop spans 17 amino acids. CDR1 is SEHNR and CDR2 is FQNEAQ in the germline V gene (reference sequence). CDR3 DNA: TGTGCCAGCAGCTTTGCCGGGACTAGCGGGAGGGCAGATACGCAGTATTTT. It is translated as CASSFAGTSGRADTQYF.

The CDR3 spells CASSFMNQPQHF. The CDR3 DNA reads TGTGCCAGCAGTTTTATGAATCAGCCCCAGCATTTT. The chain couples TRBV6-1 to TRBJ1-5; no firm D call. CDR1 and CDR2 from the germline V gene are MNHNS and SASEGT. Deletions cut 5 bases from V and 4 bases from J, with 6 bases between. The CDR3 contains 12 residues.

Details on this clone: Germline and junction disagree at one end, which may indicate a read error. The chain has TRBV27 and TRBJ1-1; D remains unclear. This CDR3 comprises 13 residues. The germline CDR1 and CDR2 sequences are MNHEY and SMNVEV (reference sequence). The CDR3 sequence: CASRFERNTEAFF. The CDR3, as DNA: TGTGCCAGCCGTTTCGAGAGAAACACTGAAGCTTTCTTT.

The chain joins TRBV28 to TRBJ1-2; D unclear. The V end lost 6 bases, the J end lost 0 bases, and 11 bases lay between the germline ends. CDR3 length: 14 amino acids. In germline, CDR1 is MDHEN, CDR2 SYDVKM. The CDR3 nucleotides are TGTGCCAGCAGAAAAGATACAGCTAACTATGGCTACACCTTC. Its protein is CASRKDTANYGYTF.

This chain connects TRBV6-5 to TRBJ1-1; possibly TRBD1 for D (6 bases). This CDR3 is 14 amino acids long. V gave up 6 bases and J gave up 4 bases, with 15 bases separating them. Germline CDR1 reads MNHEY; CDR2 reads SVGAGI. The CDR3 reads CASSPDRPGTEAFF. CDR3 DNA: TGTGCCAGCAGCCCCGACAGGCCAGGCACTGAAGCTTTCTTT.